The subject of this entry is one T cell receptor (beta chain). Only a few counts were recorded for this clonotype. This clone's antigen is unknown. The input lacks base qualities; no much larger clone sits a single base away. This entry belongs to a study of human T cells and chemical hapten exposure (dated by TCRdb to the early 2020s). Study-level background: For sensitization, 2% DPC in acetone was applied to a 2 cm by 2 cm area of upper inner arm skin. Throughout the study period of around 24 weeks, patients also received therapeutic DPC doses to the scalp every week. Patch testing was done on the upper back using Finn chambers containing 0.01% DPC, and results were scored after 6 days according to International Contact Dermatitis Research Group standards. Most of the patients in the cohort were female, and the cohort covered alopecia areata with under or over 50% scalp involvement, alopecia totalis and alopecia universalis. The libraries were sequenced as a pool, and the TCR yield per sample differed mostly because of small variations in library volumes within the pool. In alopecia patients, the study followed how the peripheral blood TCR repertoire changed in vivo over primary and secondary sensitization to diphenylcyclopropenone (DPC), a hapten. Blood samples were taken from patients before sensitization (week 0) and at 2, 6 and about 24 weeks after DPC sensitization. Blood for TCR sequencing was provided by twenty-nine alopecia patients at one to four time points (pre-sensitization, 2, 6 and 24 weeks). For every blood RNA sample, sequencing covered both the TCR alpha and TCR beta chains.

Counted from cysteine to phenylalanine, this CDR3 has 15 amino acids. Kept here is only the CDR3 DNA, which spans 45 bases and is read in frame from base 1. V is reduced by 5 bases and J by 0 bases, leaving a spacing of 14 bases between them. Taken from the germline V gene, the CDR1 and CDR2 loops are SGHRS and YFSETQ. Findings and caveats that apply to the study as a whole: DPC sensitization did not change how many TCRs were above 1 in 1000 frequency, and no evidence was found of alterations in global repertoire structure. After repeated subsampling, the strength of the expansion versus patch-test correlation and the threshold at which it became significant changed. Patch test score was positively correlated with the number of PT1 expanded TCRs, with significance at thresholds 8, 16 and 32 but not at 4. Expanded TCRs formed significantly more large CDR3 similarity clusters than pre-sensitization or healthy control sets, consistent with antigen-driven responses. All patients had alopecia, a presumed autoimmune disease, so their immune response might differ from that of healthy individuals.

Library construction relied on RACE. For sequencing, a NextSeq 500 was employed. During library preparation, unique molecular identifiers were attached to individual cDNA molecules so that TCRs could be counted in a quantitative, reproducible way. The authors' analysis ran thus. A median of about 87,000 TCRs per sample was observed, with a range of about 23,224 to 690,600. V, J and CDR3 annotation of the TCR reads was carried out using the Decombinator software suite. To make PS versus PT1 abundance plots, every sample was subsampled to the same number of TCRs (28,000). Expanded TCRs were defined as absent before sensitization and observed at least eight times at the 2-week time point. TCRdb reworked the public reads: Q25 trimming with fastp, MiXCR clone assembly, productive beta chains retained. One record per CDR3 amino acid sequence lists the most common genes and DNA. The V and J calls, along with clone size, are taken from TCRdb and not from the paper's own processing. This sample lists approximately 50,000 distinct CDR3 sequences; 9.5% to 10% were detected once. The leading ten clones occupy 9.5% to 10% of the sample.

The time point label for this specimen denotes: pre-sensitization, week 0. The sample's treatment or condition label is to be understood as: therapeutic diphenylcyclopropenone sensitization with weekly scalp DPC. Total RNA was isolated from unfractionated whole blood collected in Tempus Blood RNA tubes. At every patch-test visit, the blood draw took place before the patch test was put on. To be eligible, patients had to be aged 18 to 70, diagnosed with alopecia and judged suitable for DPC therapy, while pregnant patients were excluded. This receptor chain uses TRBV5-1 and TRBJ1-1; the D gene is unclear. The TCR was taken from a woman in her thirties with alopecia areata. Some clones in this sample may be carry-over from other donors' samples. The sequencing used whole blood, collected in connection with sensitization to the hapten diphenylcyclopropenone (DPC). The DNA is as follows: TGCGCCAGCAGGGGCGGGATCCTGATGAACACTGAAGCTTTCTTT. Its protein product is CASRGGILMNTEAFF. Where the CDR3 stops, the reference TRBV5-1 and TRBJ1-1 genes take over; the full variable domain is KAGVTQTPRYLIKTRGQQVTLSCSPISGHRSVSWYQQTPGQGLQFLFEYFSETQRNKGNFPGRFSGRQFSNSRSEMNVSTLELGDSALYLCASRGGILMNTEAFFGQGTRLTVV.